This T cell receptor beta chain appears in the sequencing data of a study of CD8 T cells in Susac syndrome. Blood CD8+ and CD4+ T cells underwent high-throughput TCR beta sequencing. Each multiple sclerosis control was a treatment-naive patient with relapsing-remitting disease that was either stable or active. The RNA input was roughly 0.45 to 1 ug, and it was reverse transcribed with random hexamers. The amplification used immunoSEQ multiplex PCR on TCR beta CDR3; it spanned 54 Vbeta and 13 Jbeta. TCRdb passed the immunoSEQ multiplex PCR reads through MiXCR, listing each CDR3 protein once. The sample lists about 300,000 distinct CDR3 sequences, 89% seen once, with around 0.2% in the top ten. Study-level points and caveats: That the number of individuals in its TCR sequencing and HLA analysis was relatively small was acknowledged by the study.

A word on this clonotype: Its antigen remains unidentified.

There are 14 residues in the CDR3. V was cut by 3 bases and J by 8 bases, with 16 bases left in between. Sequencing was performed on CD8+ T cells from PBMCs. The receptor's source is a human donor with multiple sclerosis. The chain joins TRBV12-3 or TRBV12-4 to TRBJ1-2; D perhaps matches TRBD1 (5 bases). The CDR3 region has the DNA TGTGCCAGCAGTTTTGACAGTAAGGTCCTGGGCTACACCTTC. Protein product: CASSFDSKVLGYTF.